This T cell receptor (beta chain) was profiled in a study of cytomegalovirus exposure and HLA in healthy donors. Study information: Tens of millions of unique TCR sequences came from HLA-typed donors in an early release.

Details on this clone: Its antigen is unknown.

The study, taken as a whole, reports: TCR beta chains numbering roughly 150 were designated cytomegalovirus-associated.

V dropped 1 base and J dropped 3; count of bases not matched to a gene: 2. CDR3 size: 14 residues. The germline V gene has CDR1 SGHAT and CDR2 FQNNGV. The donors comprised healthy bone marrow donors. PCR used 60 Vbeta primers and 13 Jbeta primers. Original processing methods: Tens of millions of unique TCR beta chains, 8.5 million to 14 million shared, were counted in a later analysis. TCRdb's copy holds only in-frame clones and misses some; the assay was immunoSEQ multiplex PCR. That table supplies the V and J calls and clone size; D and trimming were determined from the DNA. The table includes approximately 130,000 clones, 55% to 80% detected once.

The sequence was collected from a woman in her thirties or forties in good health and CMV-seronegative. The specimen was PBMCs. V and J are TRBV11-2 and TRBJ2-7; TRBD1 aligns across 8 bases. In nucleotides, the CDR3 is TGTGCCAGCAGCTTAGTCGGGACAGGCTACGAGCAGTACTTC. Translation: CASSLVGTGYEQYF. The entire variable domain, with the rest obtained from reference TRBV11-2 and TRBJ2-7, is as follows: EAGVAQSPRYKIIEKRQSVAFWCNPISGHATLYWYQQILGQGPKLLIQFQNNGVVDDSQLPKDRFSAERLKGVDSTLKIQPAKLEDSAVYLCASSLVGTGYEQYFGPGTRLTVT.